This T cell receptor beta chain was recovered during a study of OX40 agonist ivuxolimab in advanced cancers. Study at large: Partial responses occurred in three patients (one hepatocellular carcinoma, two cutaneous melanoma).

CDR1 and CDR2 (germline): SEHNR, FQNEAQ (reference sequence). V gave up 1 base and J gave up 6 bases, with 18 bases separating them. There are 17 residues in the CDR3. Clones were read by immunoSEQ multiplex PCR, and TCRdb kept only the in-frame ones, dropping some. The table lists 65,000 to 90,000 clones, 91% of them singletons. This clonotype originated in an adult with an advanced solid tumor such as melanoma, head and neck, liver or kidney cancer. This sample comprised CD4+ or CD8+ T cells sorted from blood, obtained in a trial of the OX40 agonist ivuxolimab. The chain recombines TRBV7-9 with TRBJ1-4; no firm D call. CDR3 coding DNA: TGTGCCAGCAGCTTAGTTCATGTGGGGTCTCAGGATGAAAAACTGTTTTTT. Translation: CASSLVHVGSQDEKLFF.